The 7 T cell receptor beta chains below were found in one sample sequenced in a study of cytomegalovirus exposure and HLA in healthy donors. With 60 Vbeta and 13 Jbeta primers, the PCR was carried out. Measured with immunoSEQ multiplex PCR; TCRdb has only the in-frame clones, and not every one. The sample has 95,000 to 100,000 clones, roughly 76% seen once; the top ten hold approximately 2%. Material for sequencing was PBMCs. The receptors come from a man in his forties or fifties in good health and CMV-seronegative.

V usage is TRBV10-3 and J usage is TRBJ2-7; 10 nucleotides align to TRBD1. Germline V gene lookup returns CDR1 ENHRY and CDR2 SYGVKD. This CDR3 is built from 12 residues. After removal of 10 bases from V and 7 bases from J, the junction contained 7 bases not matched to a gene. CDR3 region: CASRDRGREQYF. DNA of the CDR3: TGTGCCAGCAGAGACAGGGGGCGAGAGCAGTACTTC.

This clone has only a few counts. The chain carries TRBV4-3 and TRBJ2-4, with D unclear. V lost 2 bases to trimming and J lost 6 bases, with 14 bases between them. Germline V CDR1 and CDR2: LGHNA, YSLEER. The CDR3 length is 15 residues. In nucleotides, the CDR3 is TGCGCCAGCAGCCAAAGTCCCGTACTCCCAAACATTCAGTACTTC. Protein product: CASSQSPVLPNIQYF.

The chain uses TRBV28 and TRBJ2-5, with D possibly being TRBD1 (7 bases). Trimming took 1 base from V and 2 from J, leaving 11 bases between them. CDR1 and CDR2 from the germline V gene are MDHEN and SYDVKM. The CDR3 sequence is 15 residues long. CDR3 sequence (DNA): TGTGCCAGCAGTTTATCGGGGGACAGACAAGAGACCCAGTACTTC. Protein sequence: CASSLSGDRQETQYF.

J is TRBJ1-3 and V is TRBV28; D possibly corresponds to TRBD1 (5 bases). The CDR3 spans 19 residues. Trimming shortened V by 1 base and J by 2 bases, and 21 bases separated the two germline ends. The germline gives CDR1 MDHEN, CDR2 SYDVKM. DNA for the CDR3: TGTGCCAGCAGTTTATTCCGAAGGGCGACGGGGGTGGCTGGAAACACCATATATTTT. It translates to CASSLFRRATGVAGNTIYF.

This chain joins TRBV5-6 and TRBJ2-3; TRBD2 matches 7 bases. CDR1 SGHDT and CDR2 YYEEEE come from the germline V gene. V shed 4 bases and J 9 bases; nucleotides not matched to a gene: 5. This CDR3 is 12 amino acids long. The CDR3 loop is CASSGTTSTQYF. The CDR3 region has the DNA TGTGCCAGCAGCGGAACGACTAGCACGCAGTATTTT.

This chain connects TRBV10-3 to TRBJ1-1; 8 bases align to TRBD1. The CDR3 consists of 15 residues. Losses at the gene ends were 0 bases for V and 8 bases for J; bases not matched to a gene: 8. Germline-derived CDR1 and CDR2 are ENHRY and SYGVKD. CDR3: CAISESGQGASEAFF. The CDR3 nucleotides are TGTGCCATCAGTGAGTCAGGACAGGGCGCCTCGGAAGCTTTCTTT.

The rearrangement joins TRBV5-8 to TRBJ2-1, with D perhaps TRBD1 (6 bases). CDR3 length equals 11 residues. Germline V lookup: CDR1 SGHTS, CDR2 YDEGEE. V was clipped by 7 bases and J by 8 bases, with 10 bases between them. The CDR3 DNA follows: TGTGCCAGCCCAGGGGACGATGAGCAGTTCTTC. Its translation: CASPGDDEQFF.